Below are 10 T cell receptor beta chains sequenced from a single sample in a study of cytomegalovirus exposure and HLA in healthy donors. Both 60 Vbeta primers and 13 Jbeta primers went into the PCR. Profiled with immunoSEQ multiplex PCR; TCRdb holds only in-frame clones, not every one. The data hold 80,000 to 100,000 clones, with roughly 74% observed a single time. Material: PBMCs. The receptor set was obtained from a young woman in good health and CMV-seropositive.

The V gene is TRBV11-3, the J gene TRBJ1-1; D is uncertain. The CDR3 totals 13 residues. Trimming took 0 bases from V and 5 from J, leaving 7 bases between them. The germline gives CDR1 SGHNT, CDR2 YENEEA. CDR3 amino acids: CASSLDLRTEAFF. The CDR3 DNA sequence: TGTGCCAGCAGCTTAGATCTACGGACTGAAGCTTTCTTT.

In this sample, this clone turned up a few times. The chain carries TRBV14 and TRBJ1-2, with no clear D. V was cut by 0 bases and J by 4 bases, with 6 bases left in between. From germline, CDR1 is SGHDN and CDR2 FVKESK. This CDR3 contains 13 residues. The CDR3 here is CASSQDVSYGYTF. The CDR3 nucleotides are TGTGCCAGCAGCCAAGATGTCAGCTATGGCTACACCTTC. Full variable domain (missing parts from reference TRBV14 and TRBJ1-2): EAGVTQFPSHSVIEKGQTVTLRCDPISGHDNLYWYRRVMGKEIKFLLHFVKESKQDESGMPNNRFLAERTGGTYSTLKVQPAELEDSGVYFCASSQDVSYGYTFGSGTRLTVV.

This clone appeared a few times. This sequence joins TRBV5-4 and TRBJ2-2; a possible D gene is TRBD1 (6 bases). Germline CDR1 and CDR2: SGHNT and YYREEE (reference sequence). The CDR3 has 14 amino acids. V lost 4 bases and J 6 bases, leaving 13 bases between the germline ends. The CDR3 nucleotides are TGTGCCAGCAGCCGGGACATGGATCCCGGGGAGCTGTTTTTT. Its protein product is CASSRDMDPGELFF. Complete variable domain (other parts from reference TRBV5-4 and TRBJ2-2): ETGVTQSPTHLIKTRGQQVTLRCSSQSGHNTVSWYQQALGQGPQFIFQYYREEENGRGNFPPRFSGLQFPNYSSELNVNALELDDSALYLCASSRDMDPGELFFGEGSRLTVL.

The chain combines TRBV18 with TRBJ1-5; 9 bases are shared with TRBD1. Germline CDR1 KGHSH, CDR2 LQKENI. The CDR3 runs to 16 residues. J lost 6 bases, V lost 3 bases, and 9 bases had no gene match. The CDR3 region has the DNA TGTGCCAGCTCACCGGAGACAGGGGGAGCTGGTCAGCCCCAGCATTTT. Translated: CASSPETGGAGQPQHF.

This chain connects TRBV10-2 to TRBJ1-5, with 8 bases lining up with TRBD1. Per germline, CDR1 WSHSY and CDR2 SAAADI. The CDR3 length is 14 residues. V shed 6 bases and J 4 bases; nucleotides not matched to a gene: 5. The CDR3 DNA reads TGCGCCAGCAGGGACAGGGCTTCGAATCAGCCCCAGCATTTT. This codes for CASRDRASNQPQHF.

The chain joins TRBV11-2 to TRBJ1-3, with D uncertain. There are 17 residues in the CDR3. Per germline, CDR1 SGHAT and CDR2 FQNNGV. V was pared by 2 bases and J by 6 bases, with 20 bases between. CDR3 bases: TGTGCCAGCAGCTTAAGATCCGGGCGGGTGGGAGAAAACACCATATATTTT. Translated, it gives CASSLRSGRVGENTIYF.

The chain carries TRBV7-9 and TRBJ2-5; 10 bases fit TRBD2. Trimming at V came to 4 bases and at J to 1 base, leaving 6 bases not matched to a gene. The length of the CDR3 is 16 residues. Germline V gene lookup returns CDR1 SEHNR and CDR2 FQNEAQ (reference sequence). CDR3 sequence (DNA): TGTGCCAGCAGCTCCCAGCTAGCGGGGGTCCAAGAGACCCAGTACTTC. Amino acid sequence: CASSSQLAGVQETQYF.

Notes on this clone: This likely comes from a read error, as the CDR3 has no conserved phenylalanine or tryptophan at its end. The limits of the CDR3 on the DNA are not certain, so only TCRdb's listed CDR3 is given. The chain couples TRBV5-6 to TRBJ1-4; the table's D gene call, TRBD1, was not cross checked with the DNA. Per germline, CDR1 SGHDT and CDR2 YYEEEE. Termini included, the CDR3 measures 14 amino acids. This chain's CDR3 is CASSLGTSGGRGLY.

The chain recombines TRBV5-1 with TRBJ2-5; 12 positions agree with TRBD2. Trimming removed 2 bases from V and 4 bases from J; junction bases left unmatched: 6. The CDR3 runs 16 residues. Germline V gene data show CDR1 as SGHRS and CDR2 as YFSETQ. CDR3 coding DNA: TGCGCCAGCAGCTTACTGACTAGCGGGGGAGGAGAGACCCAGTACTTC. Protein: CASSLLTSGGGETQYF.

The chain couples TRBV12-5 to TRBJ2-7; D is perhaps TRBD2 (5 bases). Germline loops: CDR1 LGHNT, CDR2 FRNRAP. The germline V and J ends were trimmed by 0 bases and 1 base, with 13 bases remaining between them. The length of the CDR3 is 16 residues. For the CDR3, the DNA is TGTGCTAGTGGTTTGGTAGGCGGTAGCGTATCCTACGAGCAGTACTTC. This translates into CASGLVGGSVSYEQYF.